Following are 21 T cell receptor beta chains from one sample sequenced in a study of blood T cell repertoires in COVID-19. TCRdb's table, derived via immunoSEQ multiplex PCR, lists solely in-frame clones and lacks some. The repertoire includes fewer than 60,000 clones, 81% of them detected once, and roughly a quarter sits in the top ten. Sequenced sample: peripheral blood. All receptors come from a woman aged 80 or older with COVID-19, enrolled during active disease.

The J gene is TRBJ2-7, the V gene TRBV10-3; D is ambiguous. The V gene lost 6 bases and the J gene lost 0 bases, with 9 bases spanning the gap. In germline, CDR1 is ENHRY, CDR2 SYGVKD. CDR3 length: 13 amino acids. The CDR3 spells CAISFDSSYEQYF. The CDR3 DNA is TGTGCCATCAGCTTCGATAGCTCCTACGAGCAGTACTTC.

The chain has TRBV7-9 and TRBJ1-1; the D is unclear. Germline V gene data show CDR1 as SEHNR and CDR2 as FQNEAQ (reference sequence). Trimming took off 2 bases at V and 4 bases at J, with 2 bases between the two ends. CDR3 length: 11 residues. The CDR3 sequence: CASSLLTEAFF. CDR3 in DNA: TGTGCCAGCAGCTTACTCACTGAAGCTTTCTTT.

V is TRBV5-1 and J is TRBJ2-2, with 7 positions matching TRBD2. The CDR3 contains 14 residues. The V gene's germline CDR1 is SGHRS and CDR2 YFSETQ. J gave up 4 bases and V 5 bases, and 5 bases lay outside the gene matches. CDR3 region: CASRSRTSTGELFF. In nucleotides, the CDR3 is TGCGCCAGCAGATCGAGGACTAGCACCGGGGAGCTGTTTTTT.

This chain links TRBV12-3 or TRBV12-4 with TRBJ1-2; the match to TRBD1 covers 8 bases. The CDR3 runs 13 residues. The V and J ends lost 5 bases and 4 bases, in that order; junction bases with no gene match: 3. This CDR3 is CASSLTGAYGYTF. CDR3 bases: TGTGCCAGCAGTCTGACAGGGGCCTATGGCTACACCTTC.

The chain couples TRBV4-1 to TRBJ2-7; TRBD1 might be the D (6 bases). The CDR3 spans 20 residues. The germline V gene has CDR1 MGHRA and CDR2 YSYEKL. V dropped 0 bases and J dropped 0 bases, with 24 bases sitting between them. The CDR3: CASSQDGFSLAWDNSYEQYF. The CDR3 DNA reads TGCGCCAGCAGCCAAGACGGGTTCAGTCTGGCTTGGGACAACTCCTACGAGCAGTACTTC.

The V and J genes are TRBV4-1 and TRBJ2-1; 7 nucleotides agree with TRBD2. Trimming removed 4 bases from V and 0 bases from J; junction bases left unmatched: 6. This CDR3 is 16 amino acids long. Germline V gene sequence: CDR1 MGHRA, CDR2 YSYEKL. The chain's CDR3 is CASSPRGVSSYNEQFF. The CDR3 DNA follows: TGCGCCAGCAGCCCCCGGGGGGTTAGCTCCTACAATGAGCAGTTCTTC.

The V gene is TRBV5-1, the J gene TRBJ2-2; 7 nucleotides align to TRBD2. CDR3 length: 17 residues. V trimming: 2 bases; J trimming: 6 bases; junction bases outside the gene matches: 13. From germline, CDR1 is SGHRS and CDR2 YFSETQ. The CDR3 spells CASSLFPSGPMAGELFF. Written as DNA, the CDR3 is TGCGCCAGCAGCTTATTTCCTAGCGGTCCCATGGCCGGGGAGCTGTTTTTT.

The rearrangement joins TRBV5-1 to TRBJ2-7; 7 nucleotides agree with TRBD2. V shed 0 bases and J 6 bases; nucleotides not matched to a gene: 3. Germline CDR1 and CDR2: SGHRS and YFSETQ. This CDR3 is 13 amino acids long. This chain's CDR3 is CASSLELASEQYF. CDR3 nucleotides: TGCGCCAGCAGCTTGGAACTAGCGAGCGAGCAGTACTTC.

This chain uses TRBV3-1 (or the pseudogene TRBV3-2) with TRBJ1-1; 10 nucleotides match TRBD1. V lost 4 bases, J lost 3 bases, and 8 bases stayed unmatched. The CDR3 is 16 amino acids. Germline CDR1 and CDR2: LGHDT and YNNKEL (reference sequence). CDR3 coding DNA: TGTGCCAGCAGCCCACACCGGGACAGGGGATACACTGAAGCTTTCTTT. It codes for CASSPHRDRGYTEAFF.

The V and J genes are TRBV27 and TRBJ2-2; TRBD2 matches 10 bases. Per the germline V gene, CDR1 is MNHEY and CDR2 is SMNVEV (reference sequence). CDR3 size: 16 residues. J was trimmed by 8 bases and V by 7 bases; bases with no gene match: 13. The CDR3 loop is CASTPGSSGSGGELFF. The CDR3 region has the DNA TGTGCCAGCACCCCTGGGTCTAGCGGGAGTGGTGGGGAGCTGTTTTTT.

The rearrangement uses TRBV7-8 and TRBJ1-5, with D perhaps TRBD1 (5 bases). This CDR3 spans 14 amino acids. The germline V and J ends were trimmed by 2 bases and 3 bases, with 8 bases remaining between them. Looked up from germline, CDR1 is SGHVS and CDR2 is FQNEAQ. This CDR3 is CASSLSRDNQPQHF. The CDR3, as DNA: TGTGCCAGCAGCTTATCCAGGGACAATCAGCCCCAGCATTTT.

CDR3 sequence: CATSRVGGPYEQYF. The CDR3 nucleotides read TGTGCCACCAGCAGAGTGGGGGGGCCCTACGAGCAGTACTTC. This sequence joins TRBV15 and TRBJ2-7, with D possibly being TRBD2 (7 bases). V shed 1 base and J shed 2 bases, with 9 bases lying between them. The CDR3 has 14 amino acids. Germline V gives CDR1 LNHNV, CDR2 YYDKDF (reference sequence).

The chain's CDR3 is CASSFFLTGGVSPSDYGYTF. The CDR3 region has the DNA TGTGCCAGCAGTTTTTTCCTGACAGGGGGCGTCTCGCCTTCAGACTATGGCTACACCTTC. The J gene is TRBJ1-2, the V gene TRBV28, with 10 positions matching TRBD1. CDR1 and CDR2 from the germline V gene are MDHEN and SYDVKM. With 3 bases clipped from V and 3 bases from J, the junction kept 19 bases outside the gene matches. The length of the CDR3 is 20 residues.

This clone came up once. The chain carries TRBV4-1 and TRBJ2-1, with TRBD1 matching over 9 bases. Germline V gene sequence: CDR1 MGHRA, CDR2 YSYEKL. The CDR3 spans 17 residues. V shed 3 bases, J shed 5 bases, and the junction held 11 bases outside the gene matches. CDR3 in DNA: TGCGCCAGCAGCCATCTATCACAGGGGGCCAACAACAATGAGCAGTTCTTC. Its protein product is CASSHLSQGANNNEQFF.

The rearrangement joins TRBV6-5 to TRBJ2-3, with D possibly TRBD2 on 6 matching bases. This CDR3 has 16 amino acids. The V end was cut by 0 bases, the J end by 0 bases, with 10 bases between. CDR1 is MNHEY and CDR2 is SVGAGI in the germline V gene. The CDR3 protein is CASSYSTAGSTDTQYF. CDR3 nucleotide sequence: TGTGCCAGCAGTTACTCGACGGCGGGAAGCACAGATACGCAGTATTTT.

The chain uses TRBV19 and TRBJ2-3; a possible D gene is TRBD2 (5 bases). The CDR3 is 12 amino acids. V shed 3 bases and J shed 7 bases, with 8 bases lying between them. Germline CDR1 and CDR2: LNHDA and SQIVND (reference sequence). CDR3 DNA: TGTGCCAGTAGTATGGCGGGTCATACGCAGTATTTT. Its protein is CASSMAGHTQYF.

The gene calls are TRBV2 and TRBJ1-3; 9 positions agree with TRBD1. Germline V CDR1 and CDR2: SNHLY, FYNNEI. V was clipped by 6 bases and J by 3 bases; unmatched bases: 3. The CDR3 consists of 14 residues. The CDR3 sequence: CASRQGALGNTIYF. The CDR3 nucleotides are TGTGCCAGCAGACAGGGGGCGCTTGGAAACACCATATATTTT.

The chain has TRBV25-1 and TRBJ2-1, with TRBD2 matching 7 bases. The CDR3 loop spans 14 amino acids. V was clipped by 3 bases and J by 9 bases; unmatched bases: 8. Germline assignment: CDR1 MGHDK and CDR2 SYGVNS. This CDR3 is CASSDTGTTFEQFF. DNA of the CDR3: TGTGCCAGCAGTGATACCGGGACTACCTTTGAGCAGTTCTTC. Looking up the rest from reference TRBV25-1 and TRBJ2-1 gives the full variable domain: EADIYQTPRYLVIGTGKKITLECSQTMGHDKMYWYQQDPGMELHLIHYSYGVNSTEKGDLSSESTVSRIRTEHFPLTLESARPSHTSQYLCASSDTGTTFEQFFGPGTRLTVL.

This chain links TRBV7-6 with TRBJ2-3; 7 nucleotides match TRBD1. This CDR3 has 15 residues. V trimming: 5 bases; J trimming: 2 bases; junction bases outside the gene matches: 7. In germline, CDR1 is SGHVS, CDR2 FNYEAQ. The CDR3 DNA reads TGTGCCAGCAGCGTCGACAGGGTCCTCACAGATACGCAGTATTTT. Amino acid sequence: CASSVDRVLTDTQYF.

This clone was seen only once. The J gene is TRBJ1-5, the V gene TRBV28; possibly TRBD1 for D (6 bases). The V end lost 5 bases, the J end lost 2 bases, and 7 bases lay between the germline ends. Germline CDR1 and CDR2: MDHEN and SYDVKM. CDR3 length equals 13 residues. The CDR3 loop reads CASSRTGNQPQHF. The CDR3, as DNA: TGTGCCAGCAGTCGGACAGGCAATCAGCCCCAGCATTTT.

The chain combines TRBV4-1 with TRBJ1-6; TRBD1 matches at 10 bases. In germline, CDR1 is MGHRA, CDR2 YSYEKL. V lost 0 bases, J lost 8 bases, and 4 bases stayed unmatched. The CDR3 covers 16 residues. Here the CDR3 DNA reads TGCGCCAGCAGCCAAGATTGGGGACAGGGGCATTCACCCCTCCACTTT. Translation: CASSQDWGQGHSPLHF.